This T cell receptor beta chain was identified during a study of blood T cells in healthy people across ages. Study findings and constraints: The donors' CMV status was not determined, possibly confounding changes in expanded clonotypes. Older age went with lower TCR beta diversity per million T cells, in a roughly linear way.

This clonotype appeared a few times. Its target is unknown. PCR was performed a second time for 7 to 11 cycles using a sample-barcoded 5' primer and a J-beta primer mix. Unique molecular identifiers of 12 random nucleotides labeled each cDNA. Paired-end reads containing CDR3 totaled no fewer than 3 million for each sample. One entry per CDR3 protein results from TCRdb running MiXCR on the 5' RACE reads. The sample records around 710,000 distinct CDR3 sequences, 40% to 45% being singletons. Germline CDR1 and CDR2: MNHNY and SVGAGI (reference sequence). This CDR3 contains 14 residues. Trimming pared 6 bases from V and 3 bases from J, leaving 15 bases between.

The sequenced sample was blood. V gene TRBV6-6 combines with J gene TRBJ2-7; D perhaps matches TRBD1 (7 bases). The TCR was taken from a woman aged 55-69 years in good health. The CDR3 here is CASRTRQGIYEQYF. In nucleotides, the CDR3 is TGTGCCAGCAGGACTAGACAGGGTATCTACGAGCAGTACTTC.